One and the same sample provided the 21 T cell receptor beta chains below, sequenced in a study of long-term antiretroviral therapy in people with HIV. At survey level, the immunoSEQ assay was run in its v3.0 version. The assay was immunoSEQ multiplex PCR, and TCRdb's table has in-frame clones only and misses some. The repertoire holds 35,000 to 40,000 clones, with 75% to 90% as singletons. Source: unsorted PBMCs, taken 1.5 years after starting antiretroviral therapy. These TCRs come from a man younger than 35 with HIV.

The V and J genes are TRBV11-2 and TRBJ1-5; possibly TRBD1 for D (6 bases). Trimming removed 2 bases from V and 3 bases from J, with 8 bases in between. This CDR3 has 14 amino acids. The germline CDR1 and CDR2 sequences are SGHAT and FQNNGV. In DNA, the CDR3 is TGTGCCAGCAGCTTAACAGGGCACAATCAGCCCCAGCATTTT. Protein: CASSLTGHNQPQHF. Full variable domain (remainder filled in from reference TRBV11-2 and TRBJ1-5): EAGVAQSPRYKIIEKRQSVAFWCNPISGHATLYWYQQILGQGPKLLIQFQNNGVVDDSQLPKDRFSAERLKGVDSTLKIQPAKLEDSAVYLCASSLTGHNQPQHFGDGTRLSIL.

This chain connects TRBV9 to TRBJ1-3; D is unclear. The CDR3 is 15 residues long. V lost 3 bases to trimming and J lost 0 bases, with 10 bases between them. Per the germline V gene, CDR1 is SGDLS and CDR2 is YYNGEE. The CDR3 spells CASSAVGSSGNTIYF. The CDR3 coding sequence is TGTGCCAGCAGCGCCGTCGGGAGCTCTGGAAACACCATATATTTT.

This clone was found once. The chain links TRBV9 to TRBJ2-7; the match to TRBD2 covers 9 bases. CDR3 length equals 15 residues. The V segment lost 2 bases and the J segment 4 bases; nucleotides outside the gene matches: 7. CDR1 SGDLS and CDR2 YYNGEE come from the germline V gene. The CDR3 spells CASSVGAGGRYEQYF. The CDR3 DNA follows: TGTGCCAGCAGCGTCGGGGCGGGAGGGCGTTACGAGCAGTACTTC.

The chain links TRBV6-5 to TRBJ1-3; D ambiguous. Per germline, CDR1 MNHEY and CDR2 SVGAGI. The CDR3 consists of 13 residues. Trimming took 0 bases from V and 4 from J, leaving 4 bases between them. The CDR3 loop is CASSYSSGNTIYF. In DNA form, the CDR3 reads TGTGCCAGCAGTTACTCATCAGGAAACACCATATATTTT.

V usage is TRBV5-1 and J usage is TRBJ2-7, with 12 bases matching TRBD2. The germline gives CDR1 SGHRS, CDR2 YFSETQ. This CDR3 is built from 16 residues. V gave up 4 bases and J gave up 5 bases; unmatched junction bases: 10. CDR3 nucleotides: TGCGCCAGCAGCAATCTAGCGGGGGGGGTTATGGACGAGCAGTACTTC. This codes for CASSNLAGGVMDEQYF.

The V gene is TRBV27, the J gene TRBJ2-7, with unresolved D. With 3 bases removed from V and 2 bases from J, the gap between germline ends came to 8 bases. Germline V gene sequence: CDR1 MNHEY, CDR2 SMNVEV (reference sequence). This CDR3 region has 13 residues. The CDR3 coding sequence is TGTGCCAGCAGTTTGAGGCCCACCTACGAGCAGTACTTC. Its protein is CASSLRPTYEQYF.

This clone was seen a few times. This chain links TRBV10-3 with TRBJ2-7, with a tentative D call TRBD1 (6 bases). Germline V gene lookup returns CDR1 ENHRY and CDR2 SYGVKD. The CDR3 length is 14 residues. The ends were cut back, 6 bases at V and 9 bases at J, with 21 bases in the middle. DNA for the CDR3: TGTGCCATCAGGGGGGAGCAGGGGAGTCAGTGGCAGTACTTC. Its protein is CAIRGEQGSQWQYF.

This chain uses TRBV29-1 with TRBJ2-1; TRBD1 matches at 7 bases. Germline V gives CDR1 SQVTM, CDR2 ANQGSEA. V shed 1 base and J 6 bases; nucleotides not matched to a gene: 9. The CDR3 runs to 15 residues. The CDR3: CSVEGMAGGVNEQFF. DNA of the CDR3: TGCAGCGTTGAAGGCATGGCAGGGGGTGTCAATGAGCAGTTCTTC.

This chain uses TRBV7-9 with TRBJ2-7; 7 bases are shared with TRBD2. Germline CDR1 reads SEHNR; CDR2 reads FQNEAQ (reference sequence). Trimming removed 5 bases from V and 2 bases from J; junction bases left unmatched: 6. The CDR3 totals 14 residues. The CDR3 spells CASSPGGSPYEQYF. The CDR3 nucleotides are TGTGCCAGCAGCCCCGGGGGGAGTCCCTACGAGCAGTACTTC.

The gene calls are TRBV5-1 and TRBJ2-7; the match to TRBD2 covers 7 bases. The CDR3 runs 13 residues. The J segment lost 7 bases and the V segment lost 1 base, leaving 5 bases of the junction unmatched. Germline assignment: CDR1 SGHRS and CDR2 YFSETQ. The chain's CDR3 is CASSLRGVGEQYF. The CDR3 DNA is TGCGCCAGCAGCTTGCGGGGGGTGGGAGAGCAGTACTTC.

Only one count was recorded for this clone. V usage is TRBV5-5 and J usage is TRBJ2-1; D is unclear. Germline V gives CDR1 SGHKS, CDR2 YYEKEE (reference sequence). CDR3 length: 14 residues. V was cut by 7 bases and J by 5 bases, with 16 bases left in between. CDR3 sequence (DNA): TGTGCCAGCCACCTTCAAGCGTCTCACAATGAGCAGTTCTTC. This translates into CASHLQASHNEQFF.

V gene TRBV10-3 combines with J gene TRBJ2-5; 10 nucleotides match TRBD2. V was pared by 4 bases and J by 3 bases, with 2 bases of the junction left unmatched. This CDR3 is built from 14 residues. CDR1 and CDR2 (germline): ENHRY, SYGVKD. CDR3: CAISGTSGKETQYF. In nucleotides, the CDR3 is TGTGCCATCAGTGGGACTAGCGGAAAAGAGACCCAGTACTTC.

J is TRBJ1-5 and V is TRBV25-1, with D possibly matching TRBD1 (5 bases). V was clipped by 1 base and J by 0 bases, with 7 bases between them. The CDR3 extends over 15 amino acids. The V gene's germline CDR1 is MGHDK and CDR2 SYGVNS. CDR3 sequence reads: CASSEWTLSNQPQHF. As DNA, the CDR3 is TGTGCCAGCAGTGAATGGACACTTAGCAATCAGCCCCAGCATTTT. Together with reference TRBV25-1 and TRBJ1-5, the CDR3 gives the full variable domain: EADIYQTPRYLVIGTGKKITLECSQTMGHDKMYWYQQDPGMELHLIHYSYGVNSTEKGDLSSESTVSRIRTEHFPLTLESARPSHTSQYLCASSEWTLSNQPQHFGDGTRLSIL.

V gene TRBV14 combines with J gene TRBJ2-1; D uncertain. V was shortened by 3 bases and J by 3 bases, with 9 bases between the two germline ends. Germline assignment: CDR1 SGHDN and CDR2 FVKESK. The CDR3 is made up of 14 amino acids. The CDR3 bases are TGTGCCAGCAGCCAGCTAGACGGCTACAATGAGCAGTTCTTC. This translates into CASSQLDGYNEQFF.

The chain couples TRBV19 to TRBJ2-5, with TRBD1 as a possible D gene (5 bases). Trimming removed 1 base at V and 2 bases at J, with 8 bases between. This CDR3 comprises 14 residues. Germline V lookup: CDR1 LNHDA, CDR2 SQIVND (reference sequence). The CDR3, as DNA: TGTGCCAGTAGTATAGTGGGGCAGCAAGAGACCCAGTACTTC. It specifies CASSIVGQQETQYF.

The rearrangement joins TRBV19 to TRBJ2-1, with TRBD2 identical over 8 bases. Germline CDR1 is LNHDA and CDR2 is SQIVND (reference sequence). This CDR3 has 13 residues. The junction had 5 bases not matched to a gene; V was cut back by 7 bases and J by 6 bases. The CDR3 loop is CASMWSGGNEQFF. The CDR3 region has the DNA TGTGCCAGTATGTGGAGCGGGGGCAATGAGCAGTTCTTC. Looking up the rest from reference TRBV19 and TRBJ2-1 gives the full variable domain: DGGITQSPKYLFRKEGQNVTLSCEQNLNHDAMYWYRQDPGQGLRLIYYSQIVNDFQKGDIAEGYSVSREKKESFPLTVTSAQKNPTAFYLCASMWSGGNEQFFGPGTRLTVL.

The chain has TRBV28 and TRBJ1-5; D possibly corresponds to TRBD1 (6 bases). Germline V gene data show CDR1 as MDHEN and CDR2 as SYDVKM. The V end lost 5 bases, the J end lost 3 bases, and 11 bases lay between the germline ends. CDR3 length equals 14 residues. CDR3 sequence: CASSRDTFNQPQHF. The DNA of the CDR3 is TGTGCCAGCAGTCGGGACACTTTCAATCAGCCCCAGCATTTT.

This chain uses TRBV19 with TRBJ1-1; D possibly corresponds to TRBD1 (5 bases). V lost 5 bases and J 4 bases, leaving 17 bases between the germline ends. From germline, CDR1 is LNHDA and CDR2 SQIVND (reference sequence). This CDR3 spans 15 amino acids. This chain's CDR3 is CASSPRGARGTEAFF. The CDR3 bases are TGTGCCAGTAGTCCCCGAGGGGCGAGGGGCACTGAAGCTTTCTTT.

This clone is a singleton in its sample. The chain couples TRBV7-2 to TRBJ1-2; weak D call: TRBD1 (5 bases). The germline CDR1 and CDR2 sequences are SGHTA and FQGNSA. Trimming left V 4 bases short and J 1 base short, with 10 bases between. This CDR3 is 14 amino acids long. The DNA for the CDR3 is TGTGCCAGCAGCTCGGGACTGAATAACTATGGCTACACCTTC. This translates into CASSSGLNNYGYTF.

The chain recombines TRBV2 with TRBJ2-1; 8 bases are a match to TRBD1. This CDR3 region has 12 residues. Trimming took 5 bases from V and 13 from J; bases not matched to a gene: 7. Germline V gene sequence: CDR1 SNHLY, CDR2 FYNNEI. CDR3 DNA sequence: TGTGCCAGCAGTCGCCAGGGGGCGATTCAGTTCTTC. Its protein is CASSRQGAIQFF. The whole variable domain, filled in from reference TRBV2 and TRBJ2-1, reads EPEVTQTPSHQVTQMGQEVILRCVPISNHLYFYWYRQILGQKVEFLVSFYNNEISEKSEIFDDQFSVERPDGSNFTLKIRSTKLEDSAMYFCASSRQGAIQFFGPGTRLTVL.

The chain carries TRBV5-4 and TRBJ2-2, with TRBD1 identical over 7 bases. Looked up from germline, CDR1 is SGHNT and CDR2 is YYREEE (reference sequence). V dropped 4 bases and J dropped 1; count of bases not matched to a gene: 1. This CDR3 comprises 14 residues. The CDR3 bases are TGTGCCAGCAGCCGGGACAGGAACACCGGGGAGCTGTTTTTT. Translating it yields CASSRDRNTGELFF.